A single sample is the source of the 16 T cell receptor beta chains below, sequenced in a study of long-term antiretroviral therapy in people with HIV. At the survey level, the v3.0 immunoSEQ assay was run. Profiling relied on immunoSEQ multiplex PCR, and the TCRdb table lists in-frame clones only, not all of them. The table shows about 20,000 clones, with 85% to 90% occurring only once. The sample consisted of unsorted PBMCs, taken 1.3 years after starting antiretroviral therapy. These receptors all stem from a man aged 55 to 70 with HIV.

The sample holds one count of this clone. The chain is built from TRBV25-1 and TRBJ1-6, with a possible D match to TRBD1 (5 bases). CDR3 size: 13 residues. With 3 bases removed from V and 10 bases from J, the gap between germline ends came to 10 bases. Germline loops: CDR1 MGHDK, CDR2 SYGVNS. Here the CDR3 DNA reads TGTGCCAGCAGTGAGGGGGTATGGTCACCCCTCCACTTT. Translation gives CASSEGVWSPLHF.

The genes are TRBV30 and TRBJ2-7; D tentatively reads TRBD1 or TRBD2 (5 bases each). The germline V gene encodes CDR1 GTSNPN and CDR2 SVGIG (reference sequence). Trimming pared 0 bases from V and 5 bases from J, leaving 17 bases between. This CDR3 has 15 amino acids. The CDR3 loop is CAWSVDRGPVHEQYF. The CDR3 DNA is TGTGCCTGGAGTGTAGATCGGGGCCCCGTTCACGAGCAGTACTTC.

V and J are TRBV5-1 and TRBJ1-1; possibly TRBD1 for D (5 bases). This CDR3 comprises 14 residues. V shed 1 base and J shed 6 bases, with 13 bases lying between them. CDR1 is SGHRS and CDR2 is YFSETQ in the germline V gene. For the CDR3, the DNA is TGCGCCAGCAGCTTGTTCGACGGGGGGGCTGAAGCTTTCTTT. This translates into CASSLFDGGAEAFF.

The chain joins TRBV27 to TRBJ2-2, with D possibly TRBD2 on 7 matching bases. The V end was cut by 7 bases, the J end by 0 bases, with 15 bases between. CDR3 length: 16 residues. Germline CDR1 and CDR2: MNHEY and SMNVEV (reference sequence). CDR3: CASTGLRGPNTGELFF. The CDR3 DNA is TGTGCCAGCACAGGGTTGCGGGGGCCGAACACCGGGGAGCTGTTTTTT.

V and J are TRBV4-3 and TRBJ2-7, with D perhaps TRBD1 (6 bases). The CDR3 spans 16 residues. V lost 0 bases, J lost 5 bases, and 17 bases lay in between. CDR1 and CDR2 (germline): LGHNA, YSLEER. CDR3 amino acids: CASSQDLTGLSHEQYF. The CDR3 bases are TGCGCCAGCAGCCAAGATCTCACAGGGCTAAGCCACGAGCAGTACTTC.

This clone was picked up a small number of times. The genes are TRBV7-8 and TRBJ1-5, with 8 bases identical to TRBD1. Per the germline V gene, CDR1 is SGHVS and CDR2 is FQNEAQ. Trimming at V came to 4 bases and at J to 5 bases, leaving 7 bases not matched to a gene. The CDR3 covers 15 residues. This CDR3 reads CASSSTTGGDQPQHF. CDR3 DNA sequence: TGTGCCAGCAGCTCCACCACAGGGGGAGATCAGCCCCAGCATTTT.

This CDR3 is CASSLGTGGVYEQYF. CDR3 coding DNA: TGTGCCAGCTCGCTGGGGACAGGGGGCGTCTACGAGCAGTACTTC. The chain links TRBV18 to TRBJ2-7; TRBD1 matches at 12 bases. This CDR3 is built from 15 residues. Germline assignment: CDR1 KGHSH and CDR2 LQKENI. V lost 6 bases, J lost 3 bases, and 6 bases stayed unmatched.

The chain recombines TRBV10-1 with TRBJ1-1; TRBD1 matches 9 bases. Trimming removed 2 bases from V and 3 bases from J; junction bases left unmatched: 1. This CDR3 comprises 14 residues. Germline lookup yields CDR1 WNHNN and CDR2 SYGVQD (reference sequence). The CDR3 DNA is TGCGCCAGCAGTGAGCGGACAGGGGACACTGAAGCTTTCTTT. It yields the protein CASSERTGDTEAFF.

The chain combines TRBV6-1 with TRBJ2-7; D possibly matches TRBD1 or TRBD2 (6 bases each). V lost 6 bases and J lost 3, with 18 bases in between. CDR3 length equals 15 residues. Germline assignment: CDR1 MNHNS and CDR2 SASEGT. CDR3 nucleotide sequence: TGTGCCAGCAGCGATACAGGGTACGGGGGCTACGAGCAGTACTTC. Translation gives CASSDTGYGGYEQYF.

In this sample, this clone turned up once. This sequence joins TRBV6-5 and TRBJ2-7, with unresolved D. CDR3 size: 14 residues. V lost 0 bases and J 0 bases, leaving 6 bases between the germline ends. Germline lookup yields CDR1 MNHEY and CDR2 SVGAGI. The CDR3 coding sequence is TGTGCCAGCAGTTACTCCGCCAACTCCTACGAGCAGTACTTC. Its translation: CASSYSANSYEQYF.

The chain is built from TRBV6-5 and TRBJ2-7; possibly TRBD1 or TRBD2 for D (5 bases each). Per the germline V gene, CDR1 is MNHEY and CDR2 is SVGAGI. CDR3 size: 15 residues. Trimming stripped 4 bases from V and 4 bases from J, with 17 bases between. CDR3 protein: CASSSGPLGAYEQYF. DNA of the CDR3: TGTGCCAGCAGTTCGGGACCCTTAGGAGCTTACGAGCAGTACTTC.

The V and J genes are TRBV11-2 and TRBJ1-4; D is unclear. Germline CDR1 SGHAT, CDR2 FQNNGV. This CDR3 is built from 18 residues. Trimming took 4 bases from V and 0 from J, leaving 18 bases between them. The CDR3 sequence is CASSSLLPNTPTNEKLFF. The CDR3 region has the DNA TGTGCCAGCAGCTCCCTGCTACCCAACACCCCAACTAATGAAAAACTGTTTTTT.

The chain links TRBV6-1 to TRBJ1-5; no firm D call. The V end lost 2 bases, the J end lost 4 bases, and 12 bases lay between the germline ends. CDR3 length: 15 residues. The germline CDR1 and CDR2 sequences are MNHNS and SASEGT. This chain's CDR3 is CASSEQVGVNQPQHF. The CDR3 region has the DNA TGTGCCAGCAGTGAACAGGTCGGGGTGAATCAGCCCCAGCATTTT.

The CDR3 sequence: CASSSGGAELGTQYF. The CDR3 DNA is TGTGCCAGCAGTTCGGGCGGCGCTGAGCTGGGGACGCAGTATTTT. The genes are TRBV6-5 and TRBJ2-3; unclear D gene. V dropped 4 bases and J dropped 9 bases, with 20 bases sitting between them. Germline V lookup: CDR1 MNHEY, CDR2 SVGAGI. CDR3 length: 15 residues.

CDR3 amino acids: CASSHGQGFNEQFF. CDR3 in DNA: TGCGCCAGCAGCCACGGACAGGGTTTCAATGAGCAGTTCTTC. V gene TRBV5-1 combines with J gene TRBJ2-1, with TRBD1 matching 8 bases. CDR1 SGHRS and CDR2 YFSETQ come from the germline V gene. Trimming removed 4 bases from V and 6 bases from J; junction bases left unmatched: 6. The CDR3 is 14 amino acids.

The rearrangement joins TRBV2 to TRBJ2-3; tentative D call: TRBD1 (6 bases). CDR3 size: 14 residues. Trimming cost V 3 bases and J 6 bases, with 13 bases left between them. Germline V CDR1 and CDR2: SNHLY, FYNNEI. CDR3 sequence reads: CASSDPGQGDTQYF. The DNA for the CDR3 is TGTGCCAGCAGTGATCCAGGCCAGGGGGATACGCAGTATTTT.